The 17 T cell receptor beta chains in this list originate from one sample, sequenced in a study of shared clonotypes between healthy human individuals. Produced via immunoSEQ multiplex PCR; TCRdb's table is partial and in-frame only. The top ten hold 10% to 15% of the sample, which has fewer than 650,000 clones, around 78% seen once. Sequencing used PBMCs. These receptors were obtained from a woman aged 35 to 49 in good health. Some clones in this sample may be carry-over from other donors' samples.

The gene calls are TRBV5-1 and TRBJ1-2, with D perhaps TRBD1 (6 bases). Looked up from germline, CDR1 is SGHRS and CDR2 is YFSETQ. The ends were cut back, 4 bases at V and 3 bases at J, with 13 bases in the middle. This CDR3 comprises 14 residues. The CDR3 DNA follows: TGCGCCAGCAGCGGAACAGGGAACGACTATGGCTACACCTTC. Residues: CASSGTGNDYGYTF.

Points on this clone: Different DNA sequences within this sample yield the same CDR3. V gene TRBV9 combines with J gene TRBJ1-1; D possibly corresponds to TRBD1 (5 bases). Germline loops: CDR1 SGDLS, CDR2 YYNGEE. This CDR3 has 15 residues. The V end lost 0 bases, the J end lost 1 base, and 10 bases lay between the germline ends. The CDR3, as DNA: TGTGCCAGCAGCGTAGAGGGAAGGGGGAACACTGAAGCTTTCTTT. This sequence encodes CASSVEGRGNTEAFF.

The chain combines TRBV10-3 with TRBJ1-2; a possible D gene is TRBD1 (5 bases). Trimming removed 0 bases at V and 0 bases at J, with 8 bases between. The germline gives CDR1 ENHRY, CDR2 SYGVKD. The CDR3 loop spans 15 amino acids. The CDR3 bases are TGTGCCATCAGTGAGTCTTACAGGACTAACTATGGCTACACCTTC. Its translation is CAISESYRTNYGYTF.

The rearrangement links TRBV5-1 to TRBJ2-6; 7 bases map to TRBD1. This CDR3 spans 22 amino acids. Germline CDR1 reads SGHRS; CDR2 reads YFSETQ. With V trimmed by 0 bases and J by 2 bases, 20 bases remained unmatched. The CDR3 nucleotides read TGCGCCAGCAGCTTGGCGACTGAGCCCTTAGACAGGGATAGCCCTGGGGCCAACGTCCTGACTTTC. Its translation: CASSLATEPLDRDSPGANVLTF.

J is TRBJ1-4 and V is TRBV7-9; D unclear. The germline V gene encodes CDR1 SEHNR and CDR2 FQNEAQ (reference sequence). The CDR3 covers 15 residues. Trimming cost V 2 bases and J 0 bases, with 7 bases left between them. The CDR3 DNA follows: TGTGCCAGCAGCTTAACGGGCCCAACTAATGAAAAACTGTTTTTT. Amino acids: CASSLTGPTNEKLFF.

The CDR3: CASSYLGGRTGELFF. The CDR3 bases are TGTGCCAGCAGCTACTTAGGCGGGAGGACCGGGGAGCTGTTTTTT. The J gene is TRBJ2-2, the V gene TRBV27, with TRBD2 matching 8 bases. The CDR3 is 15 amino acids. Germline CDR1 reads MNHEY; CDR2 reads SMNVEV (reference sequence). Trimming cost V 6 bases and J 5 bases; bases outside gene matches: 8.

This clone was detected once. The gene calls are TRBV21-1 and TRBJ1-2; the table gives TRBD1 as D, unverified against the DNA. TRBV21-1 is a recognized pseudogene. There are 16 residues in the CDR3. CDR3 sequence (DNA): TGTGCCAGCAGCAATGAGGGAGACAGGGGAAACTATGGCTACACCTTC. This translates into CASSNEGDRGNYGYTF.

The genes are TRBV19 and TRBJ1-1; 8 nucleotides line up with TRBD1. V lost 8 bases to trimming and J lost 0 bases; unmatched junction nucleotides: 8. This CDR3 has 15 residues. The V gene's germline CDR1 is LNHDA and CDR2 SQIVND (reference sequence). The CDR3 sequence is CASDDRGSVNTEAFF. CDR3 coding DNA: TGTGCCAGTGACGACAGGGGCTCTGTGAACACTGAAGCTTTCTTT.

This clone has just one count. The J gene is TRBJ2-2, the V gene TRBV9, with 10 positions matching TRBD2. Germline V lookup: CDR1 SGDLS, CDR2 YYNGEE. CDR3 length: 16 amino acids. V dropped 0 bases and J dropped 4; count of bases not matched to a gene: 3. The CDR3 DNA is TGTGCCAGCAGCGTAGTAGCGGGAGGTAGCACCGGGGAGCTGTTTTTT. Translation gives CASSVVAGGSTGELFF.

This clone showed up just a few times. The V call is TRBV19, the J call TRBJ1-1; D unresolved. Germline-derived CDR1 and CDR2 are LNHDA and SQIVND (reference sequence). The CDR3 length is 13 residues. V was pared by 3 bases and J by 8 bases, with 13 bases between. CDR3 bases: TGTGCCAGTAGTATCGGGAAAGGGCCCGAAGCTTTCTTT. It translates to CASSIGKGPEAFF.

The chain recombines TRBV7-3 with TRBJ1-1, with TRBD1 matching 8 bases. Germline V gene lookup returns CDR1 SGHTA and CDR2 FQGTGA. V lost 8 bases and J lost 5; bases outside the gene matches: 7. The CDR3 covers 13 residues. CDR3 DNA: TGTGCCAGCCAACAGGGGGTATTTACTGAAGCTTTCTTT. It codes for CASQQGVFTEAFF.

CDR3 nucleotide sequence: TGCGCCAGCAGCTTGGCGGCCGGGGATGAAGAGACCCAGTACTTC. The encoded protein is CASSLAAGDEETQYF. The chain couples TRBV5-1 to TRBJ2-5; possibly TRBD2 for D (5 bases). Trimming pared 0 bases from V and 3 bases from J, leaving 12 bases between. The V gene's germline CDR1 is SGHRS and CDR2 YFSETQ. The CDR3 length is 15 residues.

The J gene is TRBJ2-1, the V gene TRBV6-5; no firm D call. The germline V gene encodes CDR1 MNHEY and CDR2 SVGAGI. The CDR3 contains 14 residues. Deletions cut 5 bases from V and 0 bases from J, with 8 bases between. The CDR3 DNA reads as TGTGCCAGCAGTCCAGGATCCTCCTACAATGAGCAGTTCTTC. Residues: CASSPGSSYNEQFF.

V is TRBV28 and J is TRBJ2-7; TRBD2 matches 15 bases. Trimming cost V 1 base and J 3 bases; bases outside gene matches: 4. CDR3 length: 17 amino acids. Germline values: CDR1 MDHEN, CDR2 SYDVKM. The CDR3 loop reads CASSLSGLAGGGYEQYF. The CDR3 DNA reads TGTGCCAGCAGTTTATCCGGACTAGCGGGAGGGGGCTACGAGCAGTACTTC.

The chain carries TRBV6-1 and TRBJ2-7, with 12 bases that match TRBD1. This CDR3 has 15 amino acids. The germline CDR1 and CDR2 sequences are MNHNS and SASEGT. Trimming at V came to 5 bases and at J to 7 bases, leaving 9 bases not matched to a gene. The CDR3 DNA reads TGTGCCAGCAGTCCTGGGGGACAGGGGGCGGAAGAGCAGTACTTC. Its protein product is CASSPGGQGAEEQYF.

The chain employs TRBV10-2 and TRBJ2-1; D gene ambiguous. Germline V gives CDR1 WSHSY, CDR2 SAAADI. The CDR3 runs 13 residues. V shed 6 bases and J shed 0 bases, with 6 bases lying between them. This CDR3 is CASRLSSYNEQFF. CDR3 DNA sequence: TGCGCCAGCAGATTGAGCTCCTACAATGAGCAGTTCTTC.

The chain combines TRBV9 with TRBJ2-1, with 7 nucleotides matching TRBD2. Germline CDR1 SGDLS, CDR2 YYNGEE. This CDR3 is 17 amino acids long. With 1 base clipped from V and 7 bases from J, the junction kept 14 bases outside the gene matches. DNA of the CDR3: TGTGCCAGCAGCGTAAAAGTTGGCCGCGGGAGTATTAATGAGCAGTTCTTC. Translating it yields CASSVKVGRGSINEQFF. Full variable domain (outside the CDR3, taken from reference TRBV9 and TRBJ2-1): DSGVTQTPKHLITATGQRVTLRCSPRSGDLSVYWYQQSLDQGLQFLIQYYNGEERAKGNILERFSAQQFPDLHSELNLSSLELGDSALYFCASSVKVGRGSINEQFFGPGTRLTVL.